The 32 T cell receptor beta chains listed next were all sequenced from one sample in a study of shared clonotypes between healthy human individuals (dated by TCRdb to about 2020). To prepare the library, the immunoSEQ multiplex PCR assay was applied. Sourced from immuneACCESS, this table was stored by TCRdb with only in-frame sequences that have V and J called. A share of the clones is absent; for the studies checked, an unresolved V gene accounts for under half, and the remainder has no known explanation. The sample table records roughly 500,000 clones; almost 97% of these occur just once. The ten most abundant clones make up approximately 0.06% of the sample. The sequenced sample was naive CD4+ T cells sorted from blood. What this sample's cell subset or site label stands for: CD45RA+ positively selected. The source of these receptors is a woman in her thirties in good health.

V is TRBV18 and J is TRBJ2-7; 9 nucleotides match TRBD1. Germline CDR1 and CDR2: KGHSH and LQKENI. This CDR3 is 13 amino acids long. V lost 6 bases, J lost 6 bases, and 6 bases stayed unmatched. As DNA, the CDR3 is TGTGCCAGCTCCCGGACAGGGGTAAGCGAGCAGTACTTC. Residues: CASSRTGVSEQYF. The entire variable domain, with the rest obtained from reference TRBV18 and TRBJ2-7, is as follows: NAGVMQNPRHLVRRRGQEARLRCSPMKGHSHVYWYRQLPEEGLKFMVYLQKENIIDESGMPKERFSAEFPKEGPSILRIQQVVRGDSAAYFCASSRTGVSEQYFGPGTRLTVT.

This chain connects TRBV27 to TRBJ1-6, with D possibly being TRBD1 (6 bases). V gave up 2 bases and J gave up 2 bases, with 13 bases separating them. The germline V gene has CDR1 MNHEY and CDR2 SMNVEV (reference sequence). This CDR3 contains 17 residues. In nucleotides, the CDR3 is TGTGCCAGCAGTTTACGGGGGCTTGAACCCTATAATTCACCCCTCCACTTT. Amino acids: CASSLRGLEPYNSPLHF.

This chain connects TRBV5-1 to TRBJ2-6, with D possibly matching TRBD1 (5 bases). V lost 1 base and J 1 base, leaving 15 bases between the germline ends. This CDR3 spans 18 amino acids. CDR1 is SGHRS and CDR2 is YFSETQ in the germline V gene. The CDR3 nucleotides are TGCGCCAGCAGCTTGATCTCGACAGCCGCGTCTGGGGCCAACGTCCTGACTTTC. It translates to CASSLISTAASGANVLTF.

This clone appeared a few times. The J gene is TRBJ1-2, the V gene TRBV18; TRBD1 aligns across 8 bases. The CDR3 spans 15 residues. CDR1 and CDR2 from the germline V gene are KGHSH and LQKENI. After removal of 3 bases from V and 4 bases from J, the junction contained 7 bases not matched to a gene. The CDR3 DNA reads TGTGCCAGCTCACCGGGGGTGGACAGGGCCTATGGCTACACCTTC. Amino acid sequence: CASSPGVDRAYGYTF.

The J gene is TRBJ1-3, the V gene TRBV2; 8 nucleotides agree with TRBD1. The CDR3 is made up of 17 amino acids. Trimming removed 2 bases from V and 1 base from J; junction bases left unmatched: 7. The V gene's germline CDR1 is SNHLY and CDR2 FYNNEI. CDR3 DNA: TGTGCCAGCAGTGAAACAGGGGGTAGAATTTCTGGAAACACCATATATTTT. Protein product: CASSETGGRISGNTIYF.

For the CDR3, the DNA is TGTGCCAGCAGCAGAAGTACGGGACACCTTCAAAGCTCCTACGAGCAGTACTTC. The encoded protein is CASSRSTGHLQSSYEQYF. This chain links TRBV7-9 with TRBJ2-7, with a possible D match to TRBD1 (6 bases). Trimming left V 5 bases short and J 0 bases short, with 23 bases between. The length of the CDR3 is 18 residues. Per germline, CDR1 SEHNR and CDR2 FQNEAQ (reference sequence). The entire variable domain, with the rest obtained from reference TRBV7-9 and TRBJ2-7, is as follows: DTGVSQNPRHKITKRGQNVTFRCDPISEHNRLYWYRQTLGQGPEFLTYFQNEAQLEKSRLLSDRFSAERPKGSFSTLEIQRTEQGDSAMYLCASSRSTGHLQSSYEQYFGPGTRLTVT.

The J gene is TRBJ2-3, the V gene TRBV30; D not certain. CDR3 length: 14 amino acids. The V end was cut by 2 bases, the J end by 1 base, with 10 bases between. Per the germline V gene, CDR1 is GTSNPN and CDR2 is SVGIG (reference sequence). The CDR3, as DNA: TGTGCCTGGAGTTCAAACTGGGGCACAGATACGCAGTATTTT. Residues: CAWSSNWGTDTQYF.

This chain connects TRBV18 to TRBJ2-2; 14 bases align to TRBD2. Germline V gene data show CDR1 as KGHSH and CDR2 as LQKENI. V was pared by 5 bases and J by 4 bases, with 3 bases of the junction left unmatched. This CDR3 comprises 16 residues. CDR3 nucleotides: TGTGCCAGCTCAGTTGGACTAGCGGGAGGCACCGGGGAGCTGTTTTTT. Its protein is CASSVGLAGGTGELFF.

V is TRBV5-1 and J is TRBJ1-1; D remains unclear. Per the germline V gene, CDR1 is SGHRS and CDR2 is YFSETQ. The CDR3 loop spans 13 amino acids. V lost 3 bases to trimming and J lost 1 base, with 7 bases between them. The CDR3 DNA is TGCGCCAGCAGCTGGGCCGGGAACACTGAAGCTTTCTTT. It encodes CASSWAGNTEAFF.

The chain links TRBV28 to TRBJ1-1; 9 bases map to TRBD1. The V gene end was trimmed by 4 bases and the J gene end by 0 bases; junction bases not matched to a gene: 9. The length of the CDR3 is 17 residues. Per the germline V gene, CDR1 is MDHEN and CDR2 is SYDVKM. As DNA, the CDR3 is TGTGCCAGCAGTTCGCAAAACGGACAGGGGCTGAACACTGAAGCTTTCTTT. Its translation: CASSSQNGQGLNTEAFF.

Only one count was recorded for this clone. V and J are TRBV18 and TRBJ1-1, with D hard to call. From germline, CDR1 is KGHSH and CDR2 LQKENI. V lost 3 bases, J lost 1 base, and 12 bases lay in between. This CDR3 has 15 amino acids. The CDR3 bases are TGTGCCAGCTCACCCTGGACGGCTCAGAACACTGAAGCTTTCTTT. It codes for CASSPWTAQNTEAFF.

The chain carries TRBV7-8 and TRBJ1-2; D not resolved. Germline loops: CDR1 SGHVS, CDR2 FQNEAQ. V was trimmed by 5 bases and J by 8 bases, leaving 12 bases between them. The CDR3 contains 12 residues. The CDR3 DNA sequence: TGTGCCAGCAGCCCAAACTTCCGCGGCTACACCTTC. Its translation is CASSPNFRGYTF.

The chain recombines TRBV11-2 with TRBJ2-5; the match to TRBD2 covers 7 bases. The J call is uncertain, as TRBJ2-7 better fits the DNA end. Germline CDR1 reads SGHAT; CDR2 reads FQNNGV. CDR3 length: 15 amino acids. In DNA form, the CDR3 reads TGTGCCAGCAGCCCGTATACTAGCGTATCCTACGAGCAGTACTTC. Protein sequence: CASSPYTSVSYEQYF.

In the case of this clone: Because it lacks the conserved phenylalanine or tryptophan at the end, this CDR3 is likely a read error. No DNA is shown, since the ends of the CDR3 on it are uncertain; the CDR3 is the one TCRdb lists. The chain has TRBV4-1 and TRBJ1-2; the D call TRBD1 from the table was never checked on the DNA. The germline V gene has CDR1 MGHRA and CDR2 YSYEKL. The CDR3 sequence runs 13 residues, both termini included. CDR3 sequence: CASSQVPGPFLLI.

The rearrangement links TRBV6-5 to TRBJ2-7; the D gene is possibly TRBD2 (5 bases). This CDR3 contains 12 residues. V dropped 6 bases and J dropped 0 bases, with 6 bases sitting between them. Germline-derived CDR1 and CDR2 are MNHEY and SVGAGI. The CDR3 region is CASRGSSYEQYF. In DNA form, the CDR3 reads TGTGCCAGCAGAGGGAGCTCCTACGAGCAGTACTTC.

The rearrangement joins TRBV11-2 to TRBJ1-1, with TRBD1 as a possible D gene (6 bases). The germline V gene has CDR1 SGHAT and CDR2 FQNNGV. The germline V and J ends were trimmed by 1 base and 7 bases, with 13 bases remaining between them. CDR3 length: 14 amino acids. CDR3: CASSLGQVVGEAFF. Written as DNA, the CDR3 is TGTGCCAGCAGCTTAGGACAGGTGGTCGGTGAAGCTTTCTTT.

This clone has a handful of counts. The chain has TRBV28 and TRBJ2-2; D unresolved. Germline V CDR1 and CDR2: MDHEN, SYDVKM. The V gene lost 7 bases and the J gene lost 7 bases, with 13 bases spanning the gap. This CDR3 contains 13 residues. The CDR3 reads CASKNQRSGELFF. CDR3 nucleotides: TGTGCCAGCAAGAACCAGCGCAGCGGGGAGCTGTTTTTT.

The rearrangement joins TRBV29-1 to TRBJ2-1, with 9 bases fitting TRBD2. V gave up 4 bases and J gave up 8 bases; unmatched junction bases: 9. The CDR3 spans 14 residues. The germline V gene has CDR1 SQVTM and CDR2 ANQGSEA. The CDR3 protein is CSVARLAGRYEQFF. DNA of the CDR3: TGCAGCGTTGCCCGGCTAGCGGGAAGGTATGAGCAGTTCTTC.

This clone was seen once. The chain uses TRBV7-9 and TRBJ1-5; 9 nucleotides agree with TRBD1. This CDR3 contains 14 residues. CDR1 SEHNR and CDR2 FQNEAQ come from the germline V gene (reference sequence). The junction had 3 bases not matched to a gene; V was cut back by 4 bases and J by 5 bases. The CDR3 reads CASSSTGGYQPQHF. CDR3 DNA: TGTGCCAGCAGCTCTACAGGGGGCTATCAGCCCCAGCATTTT.

The V call is TRBV18, the J call TRBJ1-3; D not resolved. Per germline, CDR1 KGHSH and CDR2 LQKENI. V was cut by 3 bases and J by 7 bases, with 13 bases left in between. The CDR3 runs to 14 residues. Here the CDR3 reads CASSPSTRSNTIYF. In DNA form, the CDR3 reads TGTGCCAGCTCACCCTCTACTCGTAGTAACACCATATATTTT. Full variable domain (remainder filled in from reference TRBV18 and TRBJ1-3): NAGVMQNPRHLVRRRGQEARLRCSPMKGHSHVYWYRQLPEEGLKFMVYLQKENIIDESGMPKERFSAEFPKEGPSILRIQQVVRGDSAAYFCASSPSTRSNTIYFGEGSWLTVV.

The V call is TRBV13, the J call TRBJ2-7; no definite D call. Trimming shortened V by 8 bases and J by 5 bases, and 13 bases separated the two germline ends. Looked up from germline, CDR1 is PRHDT and CDR2 is FYEKMQ (reference sequence). This CDR3 is 12 amino acids long. Here the CDR3 DNA reads TGTGCCAGCGCCATTGGTTGGGACGAGCAGTACTTC. Encoded protein: CASAIGWDEQYF.

The J gene is TRBJ1-1, the V gene TRBV7-2, with 7 bases identical to TRBD1. The germline V gene has CDR1 SGHTA and CDR2 FQGNSA. This CDR3 has 14 residues. V trimming: 4 bases; J trimming: 1 base; junction bases outside the gene matches: 3. CDR3 DNA sequence: TGTGCCAGCAGCTGGACAGGAGAGAACACTGAAGCTTTCTTT. Translation: CASSWTGENTEAFF.

The chain has TRBV6-1 and TRBJ1-4; 8 bases match TRBD1. The J segment lost 7 bases and the V segment lost 6 bases, leaving 7 bases of the junction unmatched. Per germline, CDR1 MNHNS and CDR2 SASEGT. The CDR3 sequence is 14 residues long. CDR3 sequence (DNA): TGTGCCAGCAGACTCCCAGGGGGCGTTGAAAAACTGTTTTTT. It codes for CASRLPGGVEKLFF.

This clone was seen once. This chain uses TRBV2 with TRBJ1-4, with a possible D match to TRBD1 (5 bases). V dropped 6 bases and J dropped 4 bases, with 12 bases sitting between them. Germline-derived CDR1 and CDR2 are SNHLY and FYNNEI. The length of the CDR3 is 14 residues. In nucleotides, the CDR3 is TGTGCCAGCAGCTTCCGGGACCGTAATGAAAAACTGTTTTTT. It specifies CASSFRDRNEKLFF.

The genes are TRBV29-1 and TRBJ1-2, with D possibly TRBD1 on 6 matching bases. V lost 4 bases, J lost 4 bases, and 19 bases lay in between. Germline loops: CDR1 SQVTM, CDR2 ANQGSEA. This CDR3 has 15 residues. The CDR3 reads CSVVSGQQSSYGYTF. The CDR3 DNA reads TGCAGCGTTGTGTCCGGACAGCAATCGTCCTATGGCTACACCTTC.

This chain uses TRBV28 with TRBJ2-1, with TRBD2 matching 13 bases. V lost 7 bases to trimming and J lost 5 bases; unmatched junction nucleotides: 11. Looked up from germline, CDR1 is MDHEN and CDR2 is SYDVKM. The CDR3 loop spans 17 amino acids. The CDR3 DNA reads TGTGCCAGCATTTACCCGGGACTAGCGGGGAGCAACAATGAGCAGTTCTTC. Its protein is CASIYPGLAGSNNEQFF.

The V gene is TRBV29-1, the J gene TRBJ1-2, with 9 bases that match TRBD1. CDR1 is SQVTM and CDR2 is ANQGSEA in the germline V gene. This CDR3 contains 14 residues. Trimming took 4 bases from V and 12 from J; bases not matched to a gene: 15. CDR3 DNA sequence: TGCAGCGTTGCTTATTTGGGACAGGGTTTCGTAGACACCTTC. Translating it yields CSVAYLGQGFVDTF. Filled out from reference TRBV29-1 and TRBJ1-2, the complete variable domain reads SAVISQKPSRDICQRGTSLTIQCQVDSQVTMMFWYRQQPGQSLTLIATANQGSEATYESGFVIDKFPISRPNLTFSTLTVSNMSPEDSSIYLCSVAYLGQGFVDTFGSGTRLTVV.

This clone came up once. The chain joins TRBV28 to TRBJ2-7, with TRBD2 matching over 8 bases. This CDR3 has 14 residues. The J segment lost 6 bases and the V segment lost 6 bases, leaving 10 bases of the junction unmatched. Germline loops: CDR1 MDHEN, CDR2 SYDVKM. CDR3 in DNA: TGTGCCAGCAGCTTGGACGTTAGCGGGGCCGAGCAGTACTTC. Encoded protein: CASSLDVSGAEQYF.

This clone was recorded once. The chain combines TRBV5-4 with TRBJ2-3, with 11 nucleotides matching TRBD2. CDR1 SGHNT and CDR2 YYREEE come from the germline V gene (reference sequence). The CDR3 is 13 amino acids. V lost 10 bases and J lost 0; bases outside the gene matches: 1. CDR3 sequence reads: CAVAGGSTDTQYF. The CDR3 bases are TGTGCCGTAGCGGGAGGGAGCACAGATACGCAGTATTTT.

The gene calls are TRBV7-6 and TRBJ2-5; no clear D. The J call is uncertain, as TRBJ2-7 better fits the DNA end. The germline gives CDR1 SGHVS, CDR2 FNYEAQ. The CDR3 is 16 amino acids. CDR3 region: CASSLGSPADSYEQYF. Here the CDR3 DNA reads TGTGCCAGCAGCTTAGGTTCCCCCGCCGACTCCTACGAGCAGTACTTC.

The rearrangement links TRBV10-1 to TRBJ1-1; a possible D gene is TRBD1 (5 bases). The germline V gene has CDR1 WNHNN and CDR2 SYGVQD (reference sequence). Between the trimmed V and J ends, which lost 3 bases and 1 base, there was a span of 9 bases. The CDR3 totals 14 residues. For the CDR3, the DNA is TGCGCCAGCAGTGATCCAGGGCGGAACACTGAAGCTTTCTTT. Translated: CASSDPGRNTEAFF.

The V gene is TRBV19, the J gene TRBJ1-1, with 7 bases that match TRBD1. CDR1 is LNHDA, CDR2 SQIVND, per germline (reference sequence). The CDR3 spans 14 residues. With V trimmed by 7 bases and J by 2 bases, 7 bases remained unmatched. The CDR3 DNA is TGTGCCAGTAAAGAGGGACAGCAAAACACTGAAGCTTTCTTT. Residues: CASKEGQQNTEAFF.